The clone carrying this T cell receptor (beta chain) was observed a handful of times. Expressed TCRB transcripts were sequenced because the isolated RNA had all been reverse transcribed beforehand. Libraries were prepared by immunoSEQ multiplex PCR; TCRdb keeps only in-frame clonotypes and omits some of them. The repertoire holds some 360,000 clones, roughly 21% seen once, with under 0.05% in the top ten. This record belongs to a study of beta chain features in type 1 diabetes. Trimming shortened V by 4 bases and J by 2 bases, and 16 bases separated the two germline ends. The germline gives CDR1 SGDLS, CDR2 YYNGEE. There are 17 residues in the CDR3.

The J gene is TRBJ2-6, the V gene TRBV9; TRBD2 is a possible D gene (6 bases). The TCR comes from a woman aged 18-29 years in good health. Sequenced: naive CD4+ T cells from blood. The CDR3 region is CASSRPRGGPGANVLTF. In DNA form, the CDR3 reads TGTGCCAGCAGCAGACCCCGCGGAGGGCCTGGGGCCAACGTCCTGACTTTC.